This T cell receptor (beta chain) stems from a study of identical twins. This clonotype came up a few times. Unique molecular identifiers were present on the cDNA, which also gained a universal primer site by template switching. From the 5' RACE reads, TCRdb called clonotypes with MiXCR, one entry per CDR3 protein. The sample lists 500,000 to 600,000 distinct CDR3 sequences, around 20% seen once, with around 0.91% in the top ten. The CDR3 length is 17 residues. Germline CDR1 is SGHTA and CDR2 is FQGTGA. Trimming took 2 bases from V and 2 from J, leaving 18 bases between them. These data were also reused for a study on T cells expressing NK-cell markers. That work adds: Expanded NKG2C+ T cell clones were not confirmed as HCMV-specific.

The material sequenced was CD4+ T cells sorted from blood. This clonotype was obtained from a woman younger than 35 in good health. The chain is built from TRBV7-3 and TRBJ2-5, with a weak D call TRBD2 (6 bases). The CDR3 DNA sequence: TGTGCCAGCAGCTTAGGGCCCCAGAATGCGGGGCAAGAGACCCAGTACTTC. It codes for CASSLGPQNAGQETQYF.